These T cell receptor beta chains were read from a single sample in a study of cytomegalovirus exposure and HLA in healthy donors. This table comes from immunoSEQ multiplex PCR, and its TCRdb copy is limited to in-frame clones, with some not included. The data hold roughly 150,000 clones, with over 70% observed a single time. The sample was PBMCs. All receptors derive from a woman aged 40 to 55 in good health and CMV-seronegative. Both conserved end residues are part of each CDR3. D genes are given only for firm matches.

V	J	D	CDR3
TRBV5-4	TRBJ2-4	.	CASSISNIQYF
TRBV4-1	TRBJ1-6	TRBD1	CASKTGDNSPLHF
TRBV18	TRBJ2-1	.	CASSRTTGYNEQFF
TRBV10-2	TRBJ1-6	.	CASAERRDSPLHF
TRBV6-1	TRBJ1-3	TRBD1	CASSEALQGLTTIYF
TRBV5-1	TRBJ1-6	.	CASSLFTPGDSPLHF
TRBV9	TRBJ2-3	TRBD2	CASSVVSSGGADTQYF
TRBV30	TRBJ2-7	.	CAWSAGGGRGYEQYF
TRBV28	TRBJ1-2	.	CASSTRRTNYGYTF
TRBV4-1	.	.	CASSQDPRTVSYEQYF
TRBV4-1	TRBJ1-2	.	CASSPQGSYGYTF
TRBV4-1	TRBJ2-3	TRBD1	CASSQDRGLDTQYF
TRBV28	TRBJ2-5	.	CASLHGGRGTQYF
TRBV6-5	TRBJ1-6	.	CASSYLDSSPLHF
TRBV19	TRBJ2-1	TRBD2	CATEPGLAGGPYNEQFF
TRBV19	TRBJ2-7	.	CASSMGRYEQYF
TRBV5-1	TRBJ1-1	TRBD1	CASSLDRGAGTEAFF
TRBV5-5	TRBJ2-7	TRBD2	CASSLIRGAYEQYF
TRBV19	TRBJ2-1	TRBD1	CASKTGTGGRDEQFF
TRBV30	TRBJ1-5	.	CAWSPSGNQPQHF
TRBV29-1	TRBJ2-1	TRBD1	CSVDAGGLYNEQFF
TRBV2	TRBJ2-2	TRBD1	CASRDRENTGELFF
TRBV7-9	TRBJ1-3	TRBD1	CASSVGQGNTIYF
TRBV28	TRBJ2-7	.	CASSLAAYEQYF
TRBV7-6	TRBJ1-4	TRBD1	CASSLAHQATGGFEKLFF
TRBV4-2	TRBJ2-7	TRBD2	CASSQDGTSGRVEQYF
TRBV6-5	TRBJ2-7	.	CASSYSDRAGGEQYF
TRBV6-5	TRBJ1-5	.	CASSYGSRQPQHF
TRBV2	TRBJ1-2	TRBD1	CASSERGLGYTF
TRBV21-1	TRBJ2-3	.	CASSKESVDRRGDTQYF
TRBV2	TRBJ1-2	TRBD1	CASSLQGRRYNYGYTF
TRBV7-9	TRBJ2-3	TRBD1	CASSLNRGGTGIVDTQYF
TRBV2	TRBJ1-4	TRBD1	CASEGQTILATNEKLFF
TRBV28	TRBJ2-3	.	CATLPGGLTGRTDTQYF
TRBV5-8	TRBJ1-5	TRBD1	CASSLVQGNQPQHF
TRBV7-8	TRBJ2-7	.	CASSIHFPGVAESYEQYF
TRBV10-3	TRBJ1-3	TRBD1	CAISEPKYGTVGNTIYF
TRBV14	TRBJ2-2	.	CASSQRDVAGELFF
TRBV5-1	TRBJ2-1	.	CASRASGLLYNEQFF
TRBV14	TRBJ1-1	.	CASSQDRQRYTEAFF
TRBV18	TRBJ2-7	TRBD2	CATARGSSYEQYF
TRBV27	TRBJ1-1	TRBD1	CASTRDRAPHEAFF
TRBV5-1	TRBJ1-1	TRBD1	CASSNTRQGDTEAFF
TRBV19	TRBJ2-1	TRBD2	CASSIGSRGDRNEQFF
TRBV30	TRBJ2-5	.	CAWSAMGPQNF